The clone carrying this T cell receptor beta chain was seen only once. J gave up 5 bases and V 4 bases, and 11 bases lay outside the gene matches. CDR1 and CDR2 (germline): MDHEN, SYDVKM. There are 17 residues in the CDR3. The repertoire was sequenced with immunoSEQ multiplex PCR; TCRdb's copy has only in-frame clones and lacks some. Among about 78,000 clones, about 92% were seen once, and the ten largest hold 1%. This entry belongs to a study of blood T cell repertoires in COVID-19. Overall study: Donors in the United States, Italy and Spain gave samples during acute or convalescent COVID-19.

This receptor was obtained from a woman aged 45-65 years in a cohort sampled during active COVID-19. The chain employs TRBV28 and TRBJ2-3, with 11 bases lining up with TRBD2. The material sequenced was peripheral blood. The CDR3 loop is CASSSSGVAGGGDTQYF. For the CDR3, the DNA is TGTGCCAGCAGTTCCTCGGGAGTAGCGGGAGGGGGAGATACGCAGTATTTT.